This TCR beta chain was recovered during a study of graft-versus-host responses after intestinal transplantation (dated by TCRdb to the early 2020s). With regard to the full study: The transplants that recipients got were multivisceral, liver-intestinal, or isolated intestinal. Every recipient was given anti-thymocyte globulin induction, followed by approximately three years of maintenance tacrolimus and steroids. After intestinal transplantation, graft-versus-host and host-versus-graft alloreactive T cell clones were followed in the graft, circulation and bone marrow using bulk TCR-beta CDR3 sequencing. Alloreactive clones were identified by sequencing pre-transplant mixed lymphocyte reaction products and comparing these products with unstimulated pre-transplant donor and recipient T cells. The cohort enrolled fewer than 25 intestinal transplant recipients including one retransplant, and a few patients lacking pretransplant specimens were excluded. A peak of at least 4% donor T cells among recipient peripheral blood mononuclear cells was the definition used for donor T cell macrochimerism. Rather than being sequenced by the commercial service, samples from a few later patients were sequenced in-house on an Illumina MiSeq and processed with MiXCR.

Regarding this clone: What this receptor recognizes is not known. No much larger clone exists at a distance of one base, and base qualities are not known.

Read against the paper, the sample's time point label means: cells obtained before transplantation from donor or recipient. CD3+CD4+ and CD3+CD8+ populations were FACS-sorted from unstimulated pre-transplant donor and recipient cells taken from spleen or lymph nodes. Library method: the immunoSEQ multiplex PCR assay. In most patients, genomic DNA was isolated using the Qiagen DNeasy Blood and Tissue Kit and sent frozen to Adaptive Biotechnologies for TCR sequencing. High-throughput TCR-beta CDR3 sequencing of genomic DNA from most patients was performed by Adaptive Biotechnologies. The authors' pipeline ran thus. Adaptive's ImmunoSEQ software supplied the TCR sequencing data for 15 to 20 patients, while MiXCR and VDJtools were used to process a few other patients. CD4 versus CD8 sorting errors were corrected by removing sequences found in both subsets at a frequency ratio below 5:1. CDR3 nucleotide sequences shared by donor and recipient were removed because the origin of these sequences could not be assigned. To be classed as alloreactive, a clone needed at least 2-fold expansion over unstimulated cells and a minimum CFSE-low frequency of 0.002% (template counts) or 0.001% (read counts). Clones were considered mappable if detected in sequenced pre-transplant spleen, lymph node, or MLR CFSE-low populations of the donor or recipient. Cumulative frequency of alloreactive clones was calculated as a percentage of all sequences weighted by copy number. In its TCRdb copy, this immuneACCESS table keeps in-frame sequences only and misses some clones. Where compared with another copy, unresolved V genes explain less than half of these, and the others have no known cause. The V and J calls and clone size come from that table; D and trimming were worked out from the DNA. Across this sample there are 90,000 to 150,000 clones, with 80% to 95% seen only once. Clones ranked in the top ten supply more than 0.1% of the sample.

Overall study results and their limits: In the allografts of patients with donor T cell macrochimerism, GvH to HvG T cell clonal ratios were high. GvH clones turned up in recipient bone marrow, with some appearing earlier in ileal mucosa or blood, a pattern consistent with an intestinal mucosal origin. Early after transplant, peak levels of circulating GvH clones were associated with declines in HvG clones. The relatively low number and heterogeneity of intestinal transplant patients limited the conclusions.

Unmatched junction bases come to 3, with V trimmed by 4 bases and J by 4 bases. CDR1 is given as SEHNR and CDR2 as FQNEAQ, both from the germline V gene (reference sequence). The CDR3, cysteine through phenylalanine, is 15 amino acids long. The CDR3 DNA has 45 bases and is translated from base 1. This material consisted of unstimulated CD4+ T cells sorted from spleen or lymph node cells, taken before intestinal transplant. The sequence came from a human donor who received an intestinal transplant. The chain employs TRBV7-9 and TRBJ2-6; 8 junctional bases match TRBD1. The base sequence is TGTGCCAGCAGCTCGGACAGGGCCGGGGCCAACGTCCTGACTTTC. Translation gives CASSSDRAGANVLTF.